The T cell receptor (beta chain) under discussion was sequenced for a study of blood T cell repertoires in COVID-19. Study details: Donors in the United States, Italy and Spain gave samples during acute or convalescent COVID-19.

Data came from immunoSEQ multiplex PCR; TCRdb stores just in-frame clones and leaves some out. This sample has approximately 240,000 clones; approximately 79% occur once, and the top ten carry around 3.6%. Germline assignment: CDR1 SGHRS and CDR2 YFSETQ. The ends lost 3 bases at V and 0 bases at J; junction bases unmatched: 1. The CDR3 has 15 amino acids. The TCR originated in a middle-aged woman with active or convalescent COVID-19. The sample was peripheral blood. The chain has TRBV5-1 and TRBJ1-3, with 9 bases aligning to TRBD1. The CDR3 spells CASSWGQGSGNTIYF. The CDR3, as DNA: TGCGCCAGCAGCTGGGGACAGGGCTCTGGAAACACCATATATTTT.